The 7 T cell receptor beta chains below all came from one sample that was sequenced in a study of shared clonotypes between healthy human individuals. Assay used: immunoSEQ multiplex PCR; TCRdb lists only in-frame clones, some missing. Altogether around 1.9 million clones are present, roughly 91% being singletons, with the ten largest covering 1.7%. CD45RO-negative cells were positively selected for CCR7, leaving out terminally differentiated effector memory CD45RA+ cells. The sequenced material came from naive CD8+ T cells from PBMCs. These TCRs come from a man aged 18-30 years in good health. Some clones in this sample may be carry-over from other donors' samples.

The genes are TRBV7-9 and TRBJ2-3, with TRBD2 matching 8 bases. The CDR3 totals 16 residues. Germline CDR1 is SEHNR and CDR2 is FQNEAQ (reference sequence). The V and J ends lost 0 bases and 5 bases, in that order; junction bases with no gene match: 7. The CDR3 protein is CASSLAQRESGDTQYF. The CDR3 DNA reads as TGTGCCAGCAGCTTAGCCCAGCGGGAGTCCGGAGATACGCAGTATTTT.

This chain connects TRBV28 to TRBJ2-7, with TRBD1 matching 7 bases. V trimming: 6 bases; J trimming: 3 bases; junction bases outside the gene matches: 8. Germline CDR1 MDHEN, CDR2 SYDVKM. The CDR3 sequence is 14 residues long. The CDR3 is CASSRPGQLYEQYF. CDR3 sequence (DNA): TGTGCCAGCAGCCGACCGGGACAGCTCTACGAGCAGTACTTC. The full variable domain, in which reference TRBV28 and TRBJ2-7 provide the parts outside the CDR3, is DVKVTQSSRYLVKRTGEKVFLECVQDMDHENMFWYRQDPGLGLRLIYFSYDVKMKEKGDIPEGYSVSREKKERFSLILESASTNQTSMYLCASSRPGQLYEQYFGPGTRLTVT.

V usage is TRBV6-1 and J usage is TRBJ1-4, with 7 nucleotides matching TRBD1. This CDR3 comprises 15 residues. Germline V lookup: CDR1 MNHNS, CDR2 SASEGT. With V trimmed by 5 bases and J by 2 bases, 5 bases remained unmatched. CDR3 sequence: CASSTTGATNEKLFF. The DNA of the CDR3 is TGTGCCAGCAGTACTACAGGGGCCACTAATGAAAAACTGTTTTTT.

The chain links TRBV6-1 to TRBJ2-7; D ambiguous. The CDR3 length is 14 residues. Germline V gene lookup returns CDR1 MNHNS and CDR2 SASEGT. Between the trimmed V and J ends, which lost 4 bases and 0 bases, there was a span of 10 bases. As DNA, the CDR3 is TGTGCCAGCAGTGCTCGGGTAAACTCCTACGAGCAGTACTTC. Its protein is CASSARVNSYEQYF.

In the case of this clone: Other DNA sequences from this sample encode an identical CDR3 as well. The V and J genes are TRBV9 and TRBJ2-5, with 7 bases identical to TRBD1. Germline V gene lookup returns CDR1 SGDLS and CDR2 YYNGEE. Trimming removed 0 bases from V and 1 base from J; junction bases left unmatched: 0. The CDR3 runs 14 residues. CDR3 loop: CASSVDRGQETQYF. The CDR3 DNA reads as TGTGCCAGCAGCGTAGACAGGGGCCAAGAGACCCAGTACTTC.

This chain's CDR3 is CASSPWGSEFYNEQFF. In nucleotides, the CDR3 is TGTGCCAGCAGCCCCTGGGGGAGCGAGTTCTACAATGAGCAGTTCTTC. This chain joins TRBV7-2 and TRBJ2-1; D is perhaps TRBD1 or TRBD2 (5 bases each). Germline CDR1 reads SGHTA; CDR2 reads FQGNSA. V was clipped by 5 bases and J by 3 bases, with 17 bases between them. CDR3 length: 16 residues.

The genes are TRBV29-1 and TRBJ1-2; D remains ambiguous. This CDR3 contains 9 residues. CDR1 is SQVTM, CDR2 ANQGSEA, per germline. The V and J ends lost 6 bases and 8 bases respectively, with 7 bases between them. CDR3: CSVGSGYTF. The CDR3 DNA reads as TGCAGCGTGGGGTCCGGCTACACCTTC.